These T cell receptor beta chains were read from a single sample in a study of blood T cell repertoires in COVID-19. The data were produced by immunoSEQ multiplex PCR, yet TCRdb's version contains in-frame clones alone and is incomplete. The sample holds about 300,000 clones, just under 90% seen once. The sample taken for sequencing was peripheral blood. These receptors all stem from a woman aged 25 to 39 with COVID-19, enrolled during active disease. The CDR3 runs from the conserved cysteine through the conserved F or W. The D gene is left open where the match is weak.

V gene	D gene	J gene	CDR3 DNA	CDR3 protein
TRBV2	NA	TRBJ2-5	TGTGCCAGTGGGGGGTACCAAGAGACCCAGTACTTC	CASGGYQETQYF
TRBV15	NA	TRBJ2-5	TGTGCCACCAAAGGGGATCTGTACCAAGAGACCCAGTACTTC	CATKGDLYQETQYF
TRBV5-6	NA	TRBJ2-2	TGTGCCAGCAGCTTCGGGAACACCGGGGAGCTGTTTTTT	CASSFGNTGELFF
TRBV29-1	NA	TRBJ1-2	TGCAGCGTTGAAGTCAGCTATGGCTACACCTTC	CSVEVSYGYTF
TRBV9	NA	TRBJ2-3	TGTGCCAGCAGCGTAGAGGGCAGGGGAATAGATACGCAGTATTTT	CASSVEGRGIDTQYF
TRBV3-1/TRBV3-2	NA	TRBJ2-3	TGTGCCAGCAGCCATTATAGCACAGATACGCAGTATTTT	CASSHYSTDTQYF
TRBV5-1	TRBD1	TRBJ1-2	TGCGCCAGCAGCTACGGGAGACAGGGAGACGGCTACACCTTC	CASSYGRQGDGYTF
TRBV6-2/TRBV6-3	NA	TRBJ2-1	TGTGCCAGCAGTTATCGGGGGAGTATATACAATGAGCAGTTCTTC	CASSYRGSIYNEQFF
TRBV19	TRBD1	TRBJ1-5	TGTGCCAGTAGTATTGGGGACAGGGGCTTCGGACAGCCCCAGCATTTT	CASSIGDRGFGQPQHF
TRBV5-5	TRBD1	TRBJ1-2	TGTGCCAGCAGCTTATGGACAGGAGTCAACTATGGCTACACCTTC	CASSLWTGVNYGYTF